The entry below describes one TCR beta chain. This entry is derived from a study of T cells after yellow fever vaccination. TCRdb re-called the 5' RACE reads through MiXCR, storing one row per CDR3 protein. The sample contains around 320,000 distinct CDR3 sequences, approximately 10% of which appear only once. This CDR3 contains 18 residues. V was clipped by 2 bases and J by 3 bases, with 22 bases between them. CDR1 is WSHSY and CDR2 is SAAADI in the germline V gene. The gene calls are TRBV10-2 and TRBJ1-2; D might be TRBD1 (5 bases). The source of this sequence is a man aged 18 to 30 who received the YFV17D yellow fever vaccine. Source: CD4+ T cells sorted from PBMCs, taken 5 days after the yellow fever booster vaccination. CDR3 region: CASSETLWGPVGDYGYTF. DNA for the CDR3: TGCGCCAGCAGTGAGACCCTGTGGGGACCCGTAGGGGACTATGGCTACACCTTC.